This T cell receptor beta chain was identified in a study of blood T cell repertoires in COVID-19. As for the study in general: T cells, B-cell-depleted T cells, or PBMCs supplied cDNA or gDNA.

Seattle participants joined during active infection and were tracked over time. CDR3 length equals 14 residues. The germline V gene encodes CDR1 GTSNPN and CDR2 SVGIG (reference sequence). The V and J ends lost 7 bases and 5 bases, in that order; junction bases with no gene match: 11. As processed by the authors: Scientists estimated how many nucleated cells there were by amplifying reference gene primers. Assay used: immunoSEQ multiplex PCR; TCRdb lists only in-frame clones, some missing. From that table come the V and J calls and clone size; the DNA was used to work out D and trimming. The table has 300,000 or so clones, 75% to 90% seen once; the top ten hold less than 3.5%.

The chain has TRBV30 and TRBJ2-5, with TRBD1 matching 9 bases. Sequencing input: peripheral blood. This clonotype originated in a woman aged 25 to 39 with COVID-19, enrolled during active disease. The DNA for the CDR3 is TGTGCCTCCACGCTACGACAGGGGGTTGAGACCCAGTACTTC. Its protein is CASTLRQGVETQYF.